This record looks at one T cell receptor (beta chain) sequence and its context. Antigen unknown. Blood cells were analyzed directly, without culture or expansion. These data are taken from a study of neoadjuvant anti-PD-1 for oral cavity cancer. Overall study: Around day 43, patients without progression received a fourth nivolumab dose before surgery.

Study findings and constraints: PBMC Gini-index clonality exceeded responders' in non-responders post-nivolumab.

PBMC libraries mostly used 400 to 550 ng of input genomic DNA, with six replicates per sample. Some clones are missing from TCRdb's copy, which holds only in-frame ones; the method was immunoSEQ multiplex PCR. This sample carries about 72,000 clones, about 83% of them seen once, and the ten largest clones take roughly 3.5%. This receptor was obtained from a person aged 35-79 years with oral cavity squamous cell carcinoma. The sequencing here drew on PBMCs, taken before nivolumab (anti-PD-1) treatment.

The CDR3 protein is CASSYSSGRDSGELFF. The CDR3 coding sequence is TGTGCCAGCAGTTACTCCTCGGGGCGGGATTCCGGGGAGCTGTTTTTT. The V gene is TRBV6-5, the J gene TRBJ2-2; possible D gene TRBD2, 6 bases. Germline V gene sequence: CDR1 MNHEY, CDR2 SVGAGI. V was cut by 0 bases and J by 6 bases, with 14 bases left in between. This CDR3 contains 16 residues.